At least ten counts were recorded for the clone carrying this T cell receptor beta chain. The sample originates from a study of human T cells and chemical hapten exposure. Time point described: patch test 2, 6 weeks after DPC sensitization. This sample's treatment: therapeutic diphenylcyclopropenone sensitization with weekly scalp DPC. Extraction of total RNA was performed on unfractionated whole blood. The germline V and J ends were trimmed by 5 bases and 6 bases, with 17 bases remaining between them. This CDR3 comprises 14 residues. CDR1 and CDR2 from the germline V gene are SGHVS and FNYEAQ. TCRdb reanalysed the RACE reads using MiXCR and keeps one entry per CDR3 protein. The sample has 80,000 to 100,000 distinct CDR3 sequences, over 9.5% seen once.

The chain employs TRBV7-6 and TRBJ2-7, with a tentative D call TRBD1 (6 bases). This TCR derives from a woman in her forties or fifties with alopecia areata. Some clones in this sample may be carry-over from other donors' samples. The sample in question was whole blood, obtained in connection with sensitization to the hapten diphenylcyclopropenone (DPC). CDR3 region: CASSHGQTAAEQYF. CDR3 DNA sequence: TGTGCCAGCAGCCATGGACAGACGGCTGCCGAGCAGTACTTC.